This is a list of T cell receptor beta chains from one sample in a study of blood T cell repertoires in COVID-19. Here immunoSEQ multiplex PCR was the method, and the copy in TCRdb shows in-frame clones only, minus some. The sample has about 280,000 clones, around 85% seen once; the top ten hold 2.5%. Specimen: PBMCs or T cells enriched from blood (not recorded which). These receptors were collected from a woman aged 45 to 65 who had recovered from COVID-19. CDR3s include the opening cysteine and the closing phenylalanine or tryptophan. The D gene is left open where the match is weak. Size is stated for part of the rows, as once, few or many counts, or as a class when the clone is expanded.

D,length,V,J,size,DNA,CDR3
.,12,TRBV12-3/TRBV12-4,TRBJ1-2,.,TGTGCCAGCAGAGGGGATATGTATGGCTACACCTTC,CASRGDMYGYTF
.,16,TRBV6-2/TRBV6-3,TRBJ1-4,.,TGTGCCAGCAGTTACTCCAGGGGATCCCCTAGGGAAAAACTGTTTTTT,CASSYSRGSPREKLFF
TRBD1,14,TRBV13,TRBJ2-1,once,TGTGCCAGCAGCGCAGGGACAGTCAACAATGAGCAGTTCTTC,CASSAGTVNNEQFF
.,12,TRBV2,TRBJ2-2,.,TGTGCCAGCTACAGGGACACCGGGGAGCTGTTTTTT,CASYRDTGELFF
TRBD1,18,TRBV7-9,TRBJ1-2,.,TGTGCCAGCAGCTTCGGGACAGGCGTGGGTGTAGCTAACTATGGCTACACCTTC,CASSFGTGVGVANYGYTF
.,14,TRBV29-1,TRBJ1-4,.,TGCAGCGTTGGTCTAGGAGCAACTAATGAAAAACTGTTTTTT,CSVGLGATNEKLFF
.,15,TRBV9,TRBJ1-1,.,TGTGCCAGCAGCTCTAGTGGGGCTATGAACACTGAAGCTTTCTTT,CASSSSGAMNTEAFF
TRBD1,12,TRBV30,TRBJ1-3,.,TGTGCCTGGGACAGGGGAGTAAACACCATATATTTT,CAWDRGVNTIYF
.,12,TRBV19,TRBJ2-1,.,TGTGCCAGTAGTATAGGGCGGAATGAGCAGTTCTTC,CASSIGRNEQFF
TRBD2,15,TRBV30,TRBJ2-1,.,TGTGCCTGGAGTGTCAAAGCGGGGGGGCGAAATGAGCAGTTCTTC,CAWSVKAGGRNEQFF
TRBD1,14,TRBV6-5,TRBJ2-7,.,TGTGCCAGCAGGAGACAGGGAGAAAGGAACGAGCAGTACTTC,CASRRQGERNEQYF
.,14,TRBV7-2,TRBJ2-3,.,TGTGCCAGCAGCCCGCCCCCAGTTACAGATACGCAGTATTTT,CASSPPPVTDTQYF
.,15,TRBV7-2,TRBJ1-3,.,TGTGCCAGCAGCTTTAGTTCAGGCCCAGGAAACACCATATATTTT,CASSFSSGPGNTIYF
.,12,TRBV3-1/TRBV3-2,TRBJ1-4,.,TGTGCCAGCACCTCCGGAGGGGGGGTACTGTTTTTT,CASTSGGGVLFF
TRBD2,17,TRBV5-1,TRBJ2-7,.,TGCGCCAGCAGCTTCGGACTAGCGGGAGGGCCGATAGGCGAGCAGTACTTC,CASSFGLAGGPIGEQYF
.,15,TRBV7-9,TRBJ2-2,once,TGTGCCAGCAGCAACGACAGGACATTGACCGGGGAGCTGTTTTTT,CASSNDRTLTGELFF
TRBD1,15,TRBV4-2,TRBJ2-7,.,TGTGCCAGCAGCCGCCCGACAGGGAATTGGTACGAGCAGTACTTC,CASSRPTGNWYEQYF
TRBD1,14,TRBV6-5,TRBJ2-5,.,TGTGCCAGCAGATTCGGACAGGCTCAAGAGACCCAGTACTTC,CASRFGQAQETQYF
TRBD1,18,TRBV28,TRBJ1-5,once,TGTGCCAGCAGTTCCTTGGTCGGGACAGGGAGGCGCAATCAGCCCCAGCATTTT,CASSSLVGTGRRNQPQHF
.,15,TRBV11-3,TRBJ2-7,.,TGTGCCAGCAGCTTAGACGGGGGGCAAGGCTACGAGCAGTACTTC,CASSLDGGQGYEQYF
TRBD2,16,TRBV5-1,TRBJ2-2,once,TGCGCCAGCAGCTTGAGTAGCGGGAGGAACACCGGGGAGCTGTTTTTT,CASSLSSGRNTGELFF
TRBD1,12,TRBV30,TRBJ1-1,.,TGTGCCTGGGGGACAGCCAACACTGAAGCTTTCTTT,CAWGTANTEAFF
TRBD1,15,TRBV27,TRBJ2-7,.,TGTGCCAGCAGTTTGCGTCAACAGGGGGCTGACGAGCAGTACTTC,CASSLRQQGADEQYF
TRBD1,15,TRBV10-1,TRBJ2-7,.,TGCGCCAGCAGTTTTTCCGGGACAGGGGTCTACGAGCAGTACTTC,CASSFSGTGVYEQYF
.,14,TRBV11-2,TRBJ1-2,.,TGTGCCAGCAGCCCCGGGACATTCCCCCGTGGCTACACCTTC,CASSPGTFPRGYTF
.,13,TRBV7-2,TRBJ2-5,.,TGTGCCAGCAGCTCGTATAGTCAAGAGACCCAGTACTTC,CASSSYSQETQYF
TRBD1,14,TRBV20-1,TRBJ1-5,.,TGCAGTGCTAGTTGGCAGGGGGCTGGTCAGCCCCAGCATTTT,CSASWQGAGQPQHF
.,13,TRBV6-5,TRBJ1-2,.,TGTGCCAGCGTCGGGGGAGGTAACTATGGCTACACCTTC,CASVGGGNYGYTF
TRBD1,12,TRBV30,TRBJ1-6,.,TGTGCCTGGACCAGGGGGATTGGGGCCCTCCACTTT,CAWTRGIGALHF
.,15,TRBV4-2,TRBJ2-3,.,TGTGCCAGCAGCCAAGGCACTAGCTCGGCAGATACGCAGTATTTT,CASSQGTSSADTQYF
.,14,TRBV30,TRBJ2-3,once,TGTGCCTGGAGTGTAGGCGTCTCGGGTGATACGCAGTATTTT,CAWSVGVSGDTQYF